This T cell receptor beta chain appears in the sequencing data of a study of cytomegalovirus exposure and HLA in healthy donors. Overall study: A later analysis reported the 100 to 150 validation repertoires used the same platform as the roughly 670 first-cohort repertoires. Study-wide findings and caveats: In vitro experiments confirmed that three CMV-associated chains were specific for CMV antigens.

J was trimmed by 7 bases and V by 5 bases; bases with no gene match: 6. Germline V gives CDR1 MGHDK, CDR2 SYGVNS. The CDR3 contains 13 residues. This clone was recorded only once. Its antigen is currently unknown. The repertoire was sequenced with immunoSEQ multiplex PCR; TCRdb's copy has only in-frame clones and lacks some. Among about 120,000 clones, over 75% were seen once, and the ten largest hold approximately 2%. This sequence joins TRBV25-1 and TRBJ1-1; 8 bases map to TRBD1. What was sequenced was PBMCs. The source is a woman in her 30s in good health and CMV-seronegative. CDR3 nucleotide sequence: TGTGCCAGCAGTCTTAACAGGGGGGGTGAAGCTTTCTTT. Translating it yields CASSLNRGGEAFF. The full variable domain, with the rest looked up from reference TRBV25-1 and TRBJ1-1, is EADIYQTPRYLVIGTGKKITLECSQTMGHDKMYWYQQDPGMELHLIHYSYGVNSTEKGDLSSESTVSRIRTEHFPLTLESARPSHTSQYLCASSLNRGGEAFFGQGTRLTVV.